This T cell receptor (beta chain) is drawn from a study of blood T cell repertoires in COVID-19. On the study more broadly: There were acute and convalescent COVID-19 samples, and they came from the United States, Italy and Spain. T cells, B-cell-depleted T cells, or PBMCs provided the cDNA or gDNA that served as material.

Germline-derived CDR1 and CDR2 are MNHEY and SMNVEV (reference sequence). CDR3 length: 15 residues. Germline trimming cut 0 bases from V and 7 bases from J; bases unmatched to any gene: 3. This clone was observed a single time. In the original processing: Quantification of nucleated cells was approximated via reference gene primer amplification. The table came from immunoSEQ multiplex PCR; TCRdb's copy has only in-frame clones and leaves some out. V and J calls plus clone size are reproduced from that table; the DNA served to infer D and trimming. The repertoire holds some 95,000 clones, with less than 90% as singletons.

Sequenced input: peripheral blood. The V gene is TRBV27, the J gene TRBJ1-6, with TRBD1 matching over 7 bases. This TCR came from an elderly man with active or convalescent COVID-19. The CDR3 DNA is TGTGCCAGCAGTTTATCCGGGACAGTGAATTCACCCCTCCACTTT. It yields the protein CASSLSGTVNSPLHF.